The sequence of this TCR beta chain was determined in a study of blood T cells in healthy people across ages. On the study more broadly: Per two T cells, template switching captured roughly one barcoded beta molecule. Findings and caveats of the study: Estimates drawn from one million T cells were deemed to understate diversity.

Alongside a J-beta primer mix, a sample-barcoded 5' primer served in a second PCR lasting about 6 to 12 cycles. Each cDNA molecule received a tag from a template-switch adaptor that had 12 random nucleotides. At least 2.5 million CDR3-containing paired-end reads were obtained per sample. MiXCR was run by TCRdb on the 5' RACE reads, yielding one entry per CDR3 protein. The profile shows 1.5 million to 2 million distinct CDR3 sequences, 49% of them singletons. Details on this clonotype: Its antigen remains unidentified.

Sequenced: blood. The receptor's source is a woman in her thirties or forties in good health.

The DNA of the CDR3 is TGTGCCAGCAGTGGACGACAGGGTAGCAATCAGCCCCAGCATTTT. Translation gives CASSGRQGSNQPQHF. The V gene is TRBV6-1, the J gene TRBJ1-5; 7 positions agree with TRBD1. The length of the CDR3 is 15 residues. Germline-derived CDR1 and CDR2 are MNHNS and SASEGT. Losses at the gene ends were 4 bases for V and 0 bases for J; bases not matched to a gene: 3.